This T cell receptor beta chain was sequenced in a study of T cells in Graves' hyperthyroidism and ophthalmopathy (dated by TCRdb to the late 2010s). Study-wide context: TCR V-J signatures able to tell the groups apart were searched for in a discovery cohort of 100 or so patients, of whom about 40 had Graves' ophthalmopathy and roughly 57 had stable Graves' hyperthyroidism. Prospective prediction of ophthalmopathy was tested in an independent validation cohort consisting of some 18 hyperthyroidism patients and some 17 patients who later progressed to ophthalmopathy. The 95 to 100 discovery patients were randomly split 7:3 into training and test sets. The study also compared thyroid tissue and blood T-cell repertoires from 6 or 7 Graves' hyperthyroidism patients. After sampling, hyperthyroidism patients received methimazole starting at 30 mg daily, and ophthalmopathy patients received high-dose intravenous methylprednisolone. According to the paper, TCR Vbeta CDR3 sequencing was carried out on around 140 peripheral blood samples, which came from approximately 41 ophthalmopathy, around 74 hyperthyroidism and roughly 17 progressor patients. General findings and caveats noted by the study authors: Most expanded thyroid clonotypes (frequency above 0.001) were also found in blood, which suggests that blood repertoires may mirror thyroid immune responses. A 13 V-J signature model separated ophthalmopathy from stable hyperthyroidism, with just over 85% sensitivity and about 81% specificity in cross-validation and 80%/75% in testing. No statistical method was used to fix the sample size in advance, and group allocation was not hidden from the investigators. In validation, the model predicted progression to ophthalmopathy with 55% to 71% sensitivity and around 72% specificity, a median of approximately 6.5 months before onset.

Stable Graves' hyperthyroidism was defined as the absence of progression to ophthalmopathy over 18 months of follow-up. The hyperthyroidism patients were between 18 and 65 years old and newly diagnosed, with a disease duration of less than 2 months. The study excluded patients with uncontrolled infections, other autoimmune diseases, pregnancy or lactation. Diagnoses relied on clinical symptoms, serum thyroxine and TRAb, thyroid ultrasound and orbital computed tomography. Total RNA was extracted using Trizol reagent, and RNA quality was assessed on an Agilent 2100 Bioanalyzer. TCR beta CDR3 regions were amplified from RNA transcripts. The TCR CDR3 was subjected to a first round of RT-PCR using the HTBI primer set and the Qiagen OneStep RT-PCR kit. Libraries were constructed in a second round of multiplex PCR, after which size selection and purification were performed. The libraries were sequenced on an Illumina HiSeq2000 using paired-end 100 bp reads. The published analysis was carried out like this. SOAPnuke was used to process the raw data, removing reads that contained adapters or uncalled bases, had a mean Phred below 15, or lacked an exact match to the constant primer or identifier. COPE v1.2.5 was used to merge the high-quality paired reads, and each unique nucleotide sequence was defined as a clonotype. MiTCR v1.1 was used to align clonotypes to the IMGT TRBV, TRBD and TRBJ reference segments. Analysis was restricted to V-J combinations with a frequency above 0.0001, which covered 98% to 99.2% of repertoires. A TCS score was defined as the ratio of F50 (clonal expansion) to E x V (chaos), with BLOSUM62-based TCRdist applied between CDR3 peptides within each V-J. Welch's t-statistics and random forest reduced 514 V-J features to roughly 13, which were used in a naive Bayes classifier (R e1071). Thyroid-blood repertoire similarity was quantified with the Morisita-Horn index. TCRdb took the public reads, trimmed them with fastp at Q25, ran MiXCR for clone calling and kept in-frame beta chains. Rows are combined by CDR3 protein, so each entry shows the most common genes and DNA. None of the V and J calls come from the authors' own analysis; TCRdb made them. The table for this sample lists about 580,000 distinct CDR3 sequences; under 60% of them were counted only once. The top ten clones comprise around 8% of the sample.

V and J are truncated by 2 bases and 4 bases respectively, leaving an intervening sequence of 17 bases. CDR1 SGHTA and CDR2 FQGNSA were looked up in the germline V gene. The CDR3 measures 16 amino acids from cysteine to phenylalanine. This entry keeps only the CDR3 DNA: 48 bases, framed from base 1. In its sample, this clonotype was seen many times. There is no known antigen for this receptor. Base qualities are missing; no much larger clone stands one base away. Sequencing was performed on peripheral blood or thyroid tissue (not recorded which). This receptor was identified in a woman between 18 and 30 years old with Graves' hyperthyroidism. The rearranged chain carries TRBV7-2 and TRBJ1-1; the D gene is perhaps TRBD1, from 6 matching bases. The bases are TGTGCCAGCAGCTTATCTGGGGGGGCGCGGGGCACTGAAGCTTTCTTT. Its protein is CASSLSGGARGTEAFF.